This T cell receptor beta chain was found in a study of T cell responses to AZD1222 COVID-19 vaccine. This clone was seen a few times. Its antigen is unknown. General study findings and limits: Clonal diversity may have been underestimated, and the donors were mostly white British, with more females than males.

Trimming at V came to 5 bases and at J to 2 bases, leaving 5 bases not matched to a gene. Looked up from germline, CDR1 is SGHTA and CDR2 is FQGNSA. The CDR3 length is 14 residues. Produced via immunoSEQ multiplex PCR; TCRdb's table is partial and in-frame only. The sample has 150,000 to 200,000 clones, around 92% seen once. The chain has TRBV7-2 and TRBJ1-2; 7 bases agree with TRBD1. The sequence was collected from an adult in good health. Sequencing was performed on peripheral blood, taken on day 0 of AZD1222 vaccination. The CDR3 reads CASSRTGLNYGYTF. The DNA for the CDR3 is TGTGCCAGCAGCCGGACAGGACTGAACTATGGCTACACCTTC.